This TCR beta chain came from a study of blood T cell repertoires in COVID-19. Study context: Sites across the United States, Italy and Spain contributed samples from acute and convalescent COVID-19. T cells, B-cell-depleted T cells, or PBMCs supplied cDNA or gDNA.

Per the original methods: Amplification of reference gene primers was used by the study to estimate nucleated cell counts. Method: immunoSEQ multiplex PCR; TCRdb's copy keeps in-frame clones and lacks some. The DNA gave D and trimming, while V, J and clone size come from that table. The sample records tens of thousands of clones, around 90% being singletons. The V and J ends lost 6 bases and 8 bases respectively, with 13 bases between them. Germline V gives CDR1 MNHNY, CDR2 SVGAGI (reference sequence). This CDR3 has 13 residues. Sequenced material: peripheral blood. V is TRBV6-6 and J is TRBJ1-4; D is ambiguous. This receptor was identified in a woman over 75 with active COVID-19. The CDR3 DNA is TGTGCCAGCAGAATCGATCCCCGGGAAAAACTGTTTTTT. Amino acid sequence: CASRIDPREKLFF.